One and the same sample provided the 9 T cell receptor beta chains below, sequenced in a study of blood T cell repertoires in COVID-19. Profiled with immunoSEQ multiplex PCR; TCRdb holds only in-frame clones, not every one. This table has about 240,000 clones, roughly 91% appearing once. Specimen: peripheral blood. The source is a man younger than 40 with COVID-19, enrolled during active disease.

V is TRBV28 and J is TRBJ2-5; no clear D. The CDR3 covers 14 residues. CDR1 MDHEN and CDR2 SYDVKM come from the germline V gene. V gave up 6 bases and J gave up 5 bases, with 16 bases separating them. The CDR3 region is CASSSNGLRETQYF. The CDR3 DNA reads TGTGCCAGCAGCTCTAACGGGTTGCGTGAGACCCAGTACTTC.

This rearrangement joins TRBV12-3 or TRBV12-4 to TRBJ2-2; tentative D call: TRBD2 (5 bases). The CDR3 covers 13 residues. The germline V and J ends were trimmed by 5 bases and 7 bases, with 11 bases remaining between them. The CDR3 sequence is CASSLGLDGELFF. In DNA, the CDR3 is TGTGCCAGCAGTCTAGGACTGGACGGGGAGCTGTTTTTT.

V and J are TRBV29-1 and TRBJ1-2, with 8 bases aligning to TRBD1. Looked up from germline, CDR1 is SQVTM and CDR2 is ANQGSEA. The V segment lost 2 bases and the J segment 8 bases; nucleotides outside the gene matches: 7. There are 13 residues in the CDR3. The CDR3 DNA reads TGCAGCGTTGAACAGGGGGCCACGTGGGGCTACACCTTC. This translates into CSVEQGATWGYTF.

The chain is built from TRBV5-1 and TRBJ1-3; a possible D gene is TRBD1 (5 bases). CDR3 length: 15 residues. Germline V CDR1 and CDR2: SGHRS, YFSETQ. Deletions cut 0 bases from V and 2 bases from J, with 9 bases between. The CDR3 sequence is CASSLDRGTGNTIYF. As DNA, the CDR3 is TGCGCCAGCAGCTTGGATCGGGGGACTGGAAACACCATATATTTT.

The gene calls are TRBV7-2 and TRBJ1-6; tentatively, D is TRBD1 (5 bases). This CDR3 has 15 residues. V shed 5 bases and J shed 7 bases, with 15 bases lying between them. Looked up from germline, CDR1 is SGHTA and CDR2 is FQGNSA. CDR3 amino acids: CASSQGAGYNSPLHF. The CDR3 DNA reads as TGTGCCAGCAGCCAAGGGGCAGGTTACAATTCACCCCTCCACTTT.

This clone was observed a single time. V gene TRBV5-6 combines with J gene TRBJ1-5; D not resolved. The germline CDR1 and CDR2 sequences are SGHDT and YYEEEE. The CDR3 sequence is 15 residues long. Deletions cut 0 bases from V and 1 base from J, with 8 bases between. CDR3 coding DNA: TGTGCCAGCAGCTTGGGTCACCTAAGCAATCAGCCCCAGCATTTT. Translated: CASSLGHLSNQPQHF. Complete variable domain (other parts from reference TRBV5-6 and TRBJ1-5): DAGVTQSPTHLIKTRGQQVTLRCSPKSGHDTVSWYQQALGQGPQFIFQYYEEEERQRGNFPDRFSGHQFPNYSSELNVNALLLGDSALYLCASSLGHLSNQPQHFGDGTRLSIL.

A single count supports this clone. The rearrangement joins TRBV30 to TRBJ1-2, with a tentative D call TRBD1 (5 bases). V was cut by 0 bases and J by 7 bases, with 15 bases left in between. The CDR3 is 14 amino acids. Germline V gives CDR1 GTSNPN, CDR2 SVGIG (reference sequence). This CDR3 is CAWSVDGRASGYTF. As DNA, the CDR3 is TGTGCCTGGAGTGTCGATGGCAGGGCTAGTGGCTACACCTTC. The full variable domain, its missing parts supplied by reference TRBV30 and TRBJ1-2, is SQTIHQWPATLVQPVGSPLSLECTVEGTSNPNLYWYRQAAGRGLQLLFYSVGIGQISSEVPQNLSASRPQDRQFILSSKKLLLSDSGFYLCAWSVDGRASGYTFGSGTRLTVV.

The chain is built from TRBV11-2 and TRBJ2-7, with D perhaps matching TRBD2 (6 bases). CDR1 is SGHAT, CDR2 FQNNGV, per germline. This CDR3 has 16 residues. V gave up 0 bases and J gave up 3 bases, with 15 bases separating them. CDR3 in amino acids: CASSLDPRGLHYEQYF. The CDR3 region has the DNA TGTGCCAGCAGCTTAGACCCCCGGGGGTTACACTACGAGCAGTACTTC.

This sequence joins TRBV9 and TRBJ1-2; D is undetermined. The CDR3 runs to 14 residues. Germline V lookup: CDR1 SGDLS, CDR2 YYNGEE. V was shortened by 0 bases and J by 2 bases, with 8 bases between the two germline ends. The CDR3 nucleotides read TGTGCCAGCAGCGTAGGAGGCAGAAACTATGGCTACACCTTC. Translated, it gives CASSVGGRNYGYTF.